The 27 T cell receptor beta chains reported below all come from one sample, sequenced in a study of regulatory T cells in long-lasting Graves disease. Building of the TCR beta libraries involved iRepertoire HTBI primers and Arm-PCR of CDR3 regions. TCRdb re-called the multiplex PCR reads through MiXCR, storing one row per CDR3 protein. The sample lists about 440,000 distinct CDR3 sequences, about a sixth occurring once. Time point: newly diagnosed GD, antithyroid drugs for less than 3 months. The authors made the TCR library using RNA they extracted from PBMCs. The sample was also linked to a second study, of T cells in Graves' hyperthyroidism and ophthalmopathy.

This material consisted of peripheral blood mononuclear cells (PBMCs), taken at new diagnosis, from a patient treated with antithyroid drugs. The receptor set was obtained from a woman between 18 and 29 years old with Graves disease.

In its sample, this clonotype was seen many times. J is TRBJ1-6 and V is TRBV4-1; possibly TRBD1 for D (5 bases). Germline V gene lookup returns CDR1 MGHRA and CDR2 YSYEKL. The CDR3 covers 15 residues. V was clipped by 0 bases and J by 5 bases, with 8 bases between them. CDR3 nucleotides: TGCGCCAGCAGCCAAGAAGGGGAGGATAATTCACCCCTCCACTTT. It encodes CASSQEGEDNSPLHF.

Points on this clonotype: A much larger clone is a single base away; this may be a read error. V usage is TRBV6-5 and J usage is TRBJ2-7; the D is unclear. The CDR3 extends over 11 amino acids. V lost 2 bases and J 7 bases, leaving 6 bases between the germline ends. Germline CDR1 is MNHEY and CDR2 is SVGAGI. The DNA of the CDR3 is TGTGCCAGCAGTTACATAGGTGAGCAGTACTTC. It yields the protein CASSYIGEQYF.

The chain recombines TRBV15 with TRBJ1-5, with D uncertain. Trimming took 0 bases from V and 3 from J, leaving 6 bases between them. This CDR3 comprises 14 residues. CDR1 and CDR2 from the germline V gene are LNHNV and YYDKDF (reference sequence). The CDR3 sequence is CATSRDLNNQPQHF. CDR3 sequence (DNA): TGTGCCACCAGCAGAGATCTTAACAATCAGCCCCAGCATTTT.

This chain connects TRBV27 to TRBJ1-1; weak D call: TRBD1 (6 bases). The V and J ends lost 6 bases and 0 bases respectively, with 17 bases between them. This CDR3 spans 16 amino acids. Germline lookup yields CDR1 MNHEY and CDR2 SMNVEV (reference sequence). For the CDR3, the DNA is TGTGCCAGCAGCCCGGACAGCACACTAATGAACACTGAAGCTTTCTTT. Protein product: CASSPDSTLMNTEAFF.

This clonotype was seen at least ten times. J is TRBJ2-1 and V is TRBV11-2; possibly TRBD2 for D (7 bases). The CDR3 has 16 amino acids. Between the trimmed V and J ends, which lost 0 bases and 7 bases, there was a span of 16 bases. Germline assignment: CDR1 SGHAT and CDR2 FQNNGV. CDR3 protein: CASSLDGGLEQNEQFF. Here the CDR3 DNA reads TGTGCCAGCAGCTTAGACGGGGGGCTAGAACAAAATGAGCAGTTCTTC.

This chain uses TRBV20-1 with TRBJ2-5, with 8 nucleotides matching TRBD2. The CDR3 has 15 amino acids. J lost 1 base, V lost 4 bases, and 8 bases had no gene match. From germline, CDR1 is DFQATT and CDR2 SNEGSKA (reference sequence). The CDR3 DNA is TGCAGTGCTACTACAGCGGGAGCGGGCCAAGAGACCCAGTACTTC. As protein: CSATTAGAGQETQYF.

At least ten counts were recorded for this clonotype. This sequence joins TRBV20-1 and TRBJ2-7; the D gene is possibly TRBD1 (6 bases). The CDR3 totals 13 residues. CDR1 DFQATT and CDR2 SNEGSKA come from the germline V gene (reference sequence). Trimming took 7 bases from V and 2 from J, leaving 15 bases between them. In nucleotides, the CDR3 is TGCAGTGTGACCGGACAGACCCCCTACGAGCAGTACTTC. It codes for CSVTGQTPYEQYF.

This clonotype was seen ten or more times. The genes are TRBV7-3 and TRBJ2-3; weak D call: TRBD2 (5 bases). Trimming removed 5 bases at V and 6 bases at J, with 12 bases between. The germline V gene has CDR1 SGHTA and CDR2 FQGTGA. The CDR3 runs 13 residues. CDR3 nucleotide sequence: TGTGCCAGCAGCACTGGACTGGCGGATACGCAGTATTTT. It yields the protein CASSTGLADTQYF.

Ten or more counts support this clonotype. This sequence joins TRBV11-2 and TRBJ2-6, with 8 bases fitting TRBD1. The V gene end was trimmed by 5 bases and the J gene end by 0 bases; junction bases not matched to a gene: 6. Germline values: CDR1 SGHAT, CDR2 FQNNGV. This CDR3 is 17 amino acids long. CDR3: CASSRWDRRSGANVLTF. The CDR3 nucleotides read TGTGCCAGCAGCCGATGGGACAGGCGCTCTGGGGCCAACGTCCTGACTTTC.

This clonotype has ten or more counts. The chain combines TRBV20-1 with TRBJ2-7, with TRBD2 identical over 11 bases. This CDR3 has 17 amino acids. V trimming: 0 bases; J trimming: 3 bases; junction bases outside the gene matches: 10. The germline gives CDR1 DFQATT, CDR2 SNEGSKA (reference sequence). Here the CDR3 reads CSARDRELAGAVYEQYF. The CDR3 bases are TGCAGTGCTAGAGACAGGGAACTAGCGGGAGCCGTCTACGAGCAGTACTTC.

This clonotype was recorded at least ten times. This chain uses TRBV12-3 or TRBV12-4 with TRBJ1-1; 9 nucleotides align to TRBD1. V shed 5 bases, J shed 4 bases, and the junction held 8 bases outside the gene matches. The CDR3 covers 15 residues. CDR3 in amino acids: CASSPGGQGSTEAFF. As DNA, the CDR3 is TGTGCCAGCAGTCCAGGGGGACAGGGTAGCACTGAAGCTTTCTTT.

This chain uses TRBV9 with TRBJ1-1; unclear D gene. Germline CDR1 is SGDLS and CDR2 is YYNGEE. Trimming removed 3 bases at V and 2 bases at J, with 17 bases between. This CDR3 spans 16 amino acids. Here the CDR3 DNA reads TGTGCCAGCAGCGCCCTGGTCACAGCAAGCAACACTGAAGCTTTCTTT. This translates into CASSALVTASNTEAFF.

This clonotype was counted ten times or more. V gene TRBV9 combines with J gene TRBJ2-7; the D call may be TRBD1 or TRBD2 (7 bases each). V lost 0 bases and J 3 bases, leaving 13 bases between the germline ends. Germline assignment: CDR1 SGDLS and CDR2 YYNGEE. The CDR3 runs 15 residues. The CDR3 DNA reads as TGTGCCAGCAGCGTAGGAGCAGGGGGGGTCTACGAGCAGTACTTC. Its protein product is CASSVGAGGVYEQYF.

This clonotype was seen only a few times. The chain employs TRBV7-9 and TRBJ2-2, with 11 bases aligning to TRBD2. V was pared by 3 bases and J by 1 base, with 10 bases of the junction left unmatched. This CDR3 contains 19 residues. The germline V gene encodes CDR1 SEHNR and CDR2 FQNEAQ (reference sequence). The CDR3 protein is CASSFKPGLAELNTGELFF. The CDR3 DNA sequence: TGTGCCAGCAGCTTCAAACCGGGACTAGCGGAACTGAACACCGGGGAGCTGTTTTTT.

This clonotype turned up a few times. The gene calls are TRBV20-1 and TRBJ2-5, with 9 bases that match TRBD2. The ends lost 5 bases at V and 4 bases at J; junction bases unmatched: 5. There are 13 residues in the CDR3. Germline-derived CDR1 and CDR2 are DFQATT and SNEGSKA (reference sequence). The CDR3 is CSAVSGSRETQYF. As DNA, the CDR3 is TGCAGTGCTGTTAGCGGGAGTCGAGAGACCCAGTACTTC.

Many counts were recorded for this clonotype. The chain uses TRBV7-2 and TRBJ2-3; D gene uncertain. CDR3 length equals 17 residues. Trimming shortened V by 1 base and J by 4 bases, and 18 bases separated the two germline ends. CDR1 is SGHTA and CDR2 is FQGNSA in the germline V gene. CDR3 amino acids: CASSLVPSLRIPDTQYF. The CDR3 DNA sequence: TGTGCCAGCAGCTTAGTCCCCTCTCTACGGATCCCAGATACGCAGTATTTT.

This clonotype was recorded at least ten times. The chain couples TRBV11-2 to TRBJ2-1; D gene ambiguous. The CDR3 loop spans 12 amino acids. The V and J ends lost 6 bases and 4 bases respectively, with 7 bases between them. Per the germline V gene, CDR1 is SGHAT and CDR2 is FQNNGV. The CDR3 sequence is CASSPRYNEQFF. The DNA for the CDR3 is TGTGCCAGCAGTCCAAGGTACAATGAGCAGTTCTTC.

V and J are TRBV6-1 and TRBJ2-7; D is possibly TRBD1 (6 bases). The CDR3 is made up of 13 amino acids. The germline V gene encodes CDR1 MNHNS and CDR2 SASEGT. Trimming shortened V by 5 bases and J by 3 bases, and 11 bases separated the two germline ends. CDR3 amino acids: CASSRGHIYEQYF. The CDR3 DNA sequence: TGTGCCAGCAGTCGGGGACATATCTACGAGCAGTACTTC.

In regard to this clonotype: A much larger clone sits a single nucleotide away, making a read error possible. The chain combines TRBV20-1 with TRBJ2-3; 11 bases map to TRBD2. Losses at the gene ends were 2 bases for V and 6 bases for J; bases not matched to a gene: 7. The CDR3 loop spans 15 amino acids. Germline V gives CDR1 DFQATT, CDR2 SNEGSKA (reference sequence). The CDR3 DNA sequence: TGCAGTGCTAGACAACTAGCGGGAGATCCGGATACGCAGTATTTT. It specifies CSARQLAGDPDTQYF.

This clonotype showed up many times. V and J are TRBV6-5 and TRBJ1-1; TRBD1 matches 8 bases. With V trimmed by 1 base and J by 0 bases, 4 bases remained unmatched. Germline V gene data show CDR1 as MNHEY and CDR2 as SVGAGI. The CDR3 covers 16 residues. CDR3 sequence: CASSYYGQGMNTEAFF. In nucleotides, the CDR3 is TGTGCCAGCAGTTACTACGGACAGGGAATGAACACTGAAGCTTTCTTT.

This chain connects TRBV10-3 to TRBJ1-4; D uncertain. Germline CDR1 and CDR2: ENHRY and SYGVKD. The CDR3 length is 14 residues. The germline V and J ends were trimmed by 4 bases and 0 bases, with 6 bases remaining between them. The CDR3 loop reads CAISVDATNEKLFF. CDR3 bases: TGTGCCATCAGTGTGGATGCAACTAATGAAAAACTGTTTTTT.

As for this clonotype: The junction departs from germline at one end; a sequencing error may be responsible. V usage is TRBV4-1 and J usage is TRBJ1-1; maybe TRBD1 (5 bases). The CDR3 is made up of 15 amino acids. CDR1 is MGHRA, CDR2 YSYEKL, per germline. The CDR3 spells CASSQVRGEGTDAFF. The CDR3, as DNA: TGCGCCAGCAGCCAAGTCCGGGGGGAGGGCACTGATGCTTTCTTT.

The V call is TRBV30, the J call TRBJ1-5; maybe TRBD1 (5 bases). Germline V CDR1 and CDR2: GTSNPN, SVGIG (reference sequence). The CDR3 runs to 14 residues. V was pared by 3 bases and J by 11 bases, with 20 bases between. The CDR3 protein is CAWSGDLEQSAQHF. CDR3 coding DNA: TGTGCCTGGAGCGGGGACCTAGAGCAATCAGCCCAGCATTTT.

This clonotype was counted only a few times. This chain joins TRBV9 and TRBJ1-4; tentatively, D is TRBD1 (6 bases). The germline gives CDR1 SGDLS, CDR2 YYNGEE. The CDR3 covers 15 residues. Between the trimmed V and J ends, which lost 4 bases and 3 bases, there was a span of 13 bases. The CDR3 DNA follows: TGTGCCAGCAGCAACTGGACAGTATCTAATGAAAAACTGTTTTTT. This codes for CASSNWTVSNEKLFF.

This clonotype was picked up many times. The chain joins TRBV12-3 or TRBV12-4 to TRBJ2-1; 10 bases are shared with TRBD2. The CDR3 sequence is 15 residues long. The J segment lost 12 bases and the V segment lost 3 bases, leaving 11 bases of the junction unmatched. The chain's CDR3 is CASSLRGLASQGQFF. The DNA for the CDR3 is TGTGCCAGCAGTTTGAGGGGACTAGCGAGCCAAGGGCAGTTCTTC.

This clonotype was seen more than once but under ten times. V and J are TRBV11-3 and TRBJ2-7; D ambiguous. The V gene lost 1 base and the J gene lost 6 bases, with 10 bases spanning the gap. The CDR3 extends over 13 amino acids. Germline V lookup: CDR1 SGHNT, CDR2 YENEEA. CDR3 sequence (DNA): TGTGCCAGCAGCTTAGCCCTTACAGCCGAGCAGTACTTC. Its protein is CASSLALTAEQYF.

This clonotype occurred once. A clone one base away is much larger, so this may be a read error. The chain is built from TRBV11-3 and TRBJ2-5; TRBD1 matches at 7 bases. CDR3 length equals 17 residues. Germline CDR1 SGHNT, CDR2 YENEEA. CDR3 in amino acids: CASSIRGTVLYQEIQYF. Here the CDR3 DNA reads TGTGCCAGCAGCATTAGGGGGACAGTGTTGTACCAAGAGATCCAGTACTTC.